This T cell receptor (beta chain) was captured by sequencing in a study of blood T cell repertoires in COVID-19. Study-wide background: Specimens from acute and convalescent COVID-19 originated in the United States, Italy and Spain.

CDR1 and CDR2 from the germline V gene are SGHVS and FNYEAQ. The CDR3 has 13 residues. With 5 bases removed from V and 5 bases from J, the gap between germline ends came to 10 bases. Generated by immunoSEQ multiplex PCR, the TCRdb table keeps only in-frame clones and is missing some. The sample records about 110,000 clones, roughly 70% being singletons. Sequencing was carried out using peripheral blood. V and J are TRBV7-6 and TRBJ2-1, with a weak D call TRBD1 (6 bases). This sequence originates from a woman in her 40s with acute or convalescent COVID-19. The CDR3 bases are TGTGCCAGCAGCGTTAGGGACAACAATGAGCAGTTCTTC. As protein: CASSVRDNNEQFF. The full variable domain, its missing parts supplied by reference TRBV7-6 and TRBJ2-1, is GAGVSQSPRYKVTKRGQDVALRCDPISGHVSLYWYRQALGQGPEFLTYFNYEAQQDKSGLPNDRFSAERPEGSISTLTIQRTEQRDSAMYRCASSVRDNNEQFFGPGTRLTVL.